This is a list of T cell receptor beta chains from one sample in a study of human T cells and chemical hapten exposure. Each CDR3 protein gets one entry after TCRdb re-called the RACE reads with MiXCR. There are more than 35,000 distinct CDR3 sequences in the sample; roughly 13% occur only once, and about 2.5% lies in the top ten. Sequencing used whole blood, obtained in connection with sensitization to the hapten diphenylcyclopropenone (DPC). Receptors originate from a woman in her thirties or forties with alopecia areata. Some clones in this sample may be carry-over from other donors' samples. The CDR3 runs from the conserved cysteine through the conserved F or W. The D gene is left open where the match is weak. The size field is filled for only some rows; it gives once, few, many or a size class.

>TRBV27|-|-|TRBJ1-1
CASSWGAEAEAFF
TGTGCCAGCAGTTGGGGGGCAGAGGCTGAAGCTTTCTTT
>TRBV10-1|many|TRBD2|TRBJ2-7
CASSESTSGSHEQYF
TGCGCCAGCAGTGAGTCGACTAGCGGGAGCCACGAGCAGTACTTC
>TRBV6-6|-|TRBD1|TRBJ1-1
CASSYSSDRGAFF
TGTGCCAGCAGTTACTCGTCAGACAGGGGAGCTTTCTTT
>TRBV30|few|-|TRBJ2-3
CAWSAGLREDTQYF
TGTGCCTGGAGCGCGGGGCTGAGGGAAGATACGCAGTATTTT
>TRBV18|few|TRBD1|TRBJ1-5
CASSQQGSRPQHF
TGTGCCAGCTCACAACAGGGGTCCCGGCCCCAGCATTTT
>TRBV28|many|-|TRBJ1-2
CASSLKAYGYTF
TGTGCCAGCAGTTTGAAGGCTTATGGCTACACCTTC
>TRBV20-1|-|TRBD2|TRBJ2-4
CSAPKLAAKNIQYF
TGCAGTGCTCCCAAACTAGCGGCCAAAAACATTCAGTACTTC
>TRBV21-1|-|-|TRBJ2-7
CASSYRTPYEQYF
TGTGCCAGCAGTTATCGGACCCCCTACGAGCAGTACTTC
>TRBV28|many|-|TRBJ2-1
CASSLWAGEPFF
TGTGCCAGCAGTTTATGGGCAGGGGAACCGTTCTTC
>TRBV20-1|many|-|TRBJ2-5
CSSSRDIDSLRAETQYF
TGCAGTTCCTCCCGGGACATTGATTCCCTTAGGGCAGAGACCCAGTACTTC
>TRBV2|many|-|TRBJ1-1
CASSEAQDYKGAFF
TGTGCCAGCAGTGAAGCCCAGGATTACAAAGGAGCTTTCTTT
>TRBV10-3|many|-|TRBJ1-1
CATRANTEAFF
TGTGCCACTAGGGCGAACACTGAAGCTTTCTTT
>TRBV5-5|few|-|TRBJ1-1
CASSLIWAETEAFF
TGTGCCAGCAGCTTGATTTGGGCCGAGACTGAAGCTTTCTTT
>TRBV7-8|many|TRBD2|TRBJ2-1
CASRATGTSGRISYNEQFF
TGTGCCAGCAGGGCTACCGGGACTAGCGGGAGAATATCCTACAATGAGCAGTTCTTC
>TRBV15|many|-|TRBJ1-5
CATSRVGNIQPQHF
TGTGCCACCAGCAGAGTTGGCAATATACAGCCCCAGCATTTT
>TRBV2|many|-|TRBJ1-6
CASSEGVLSYNSPLHF
TGTGCCAGCAGTGAGGGGGTCTTATCCTATAATTCACCCCTCCACTTT
>TRBV20-1|many|TRBD1|TRBJ1-6
CSAREGTGAPRSPLHF
TGCAGTGCTAGAGAGGGGACAGGGGCCCCGCGGTCACCCCTCCACTTT
>TRBV27|many|-|TRBJ2-2
CASTPTRGNTGELFF
TGTGCCAGCACCCCCACACGGGGGAACACCGGGGAGCTGTTTTTT
>TRBV20-1|many|TRBD1|TRBJ2-2
CSASLTGATGELFF
TGCAGTGCTAGCCTTACAGGGGCAACCGGGGAGCTGTTTTTT
>TRBV9|many|TRBD2|TRBJ2-1
CASSVSSGRADNEQFF
TGTGCCAGCAGCGTTTCCAGCGGGAGAGCAGACAATGAGCAGTTCTTC
>TRBV12-3/TRBV12-4|many|-|TRBJ2-1
CASRADYNEQFF
TGTGCCAGCAGGGCCGACTACAATGAGCAGTTCTTC
>TRBV10-1|few|TRBD2|TRBJ2-1
CASSKTTSGRYNEQFF
TGCGCCAGCAGTAAGACGACTAGCGGGCGTTACAATGAGCAGTTCTTC